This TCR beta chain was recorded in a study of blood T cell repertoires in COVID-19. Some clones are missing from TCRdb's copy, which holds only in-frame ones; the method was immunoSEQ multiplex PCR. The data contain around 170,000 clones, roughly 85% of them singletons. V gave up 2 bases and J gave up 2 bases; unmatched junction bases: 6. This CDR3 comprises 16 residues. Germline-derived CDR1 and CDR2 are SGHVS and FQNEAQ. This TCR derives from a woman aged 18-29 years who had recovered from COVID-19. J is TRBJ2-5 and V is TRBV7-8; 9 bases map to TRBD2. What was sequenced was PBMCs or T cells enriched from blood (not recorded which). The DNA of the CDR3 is TGTGCCAGCAGCTTAAGCGCGGGAGGGGGACAAGAGACCCAGTACTTC. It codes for CASSLSAGGGQETQYF.